This T cell receptor (beta chain) was retrieved from a study of T cells in Graves' hyperthyroidism and ophthalmopathy. This clonotype occurred many times. Amplified TCR beta CDR3 regions derived from RNA transcripts. The TCR CDR3 first-round RT-PCR relied on the HTBI primer set. TCRdb reprocessed the multiplex PCR reads via MiXCR and lists one record per CDR3 protein. Among some 560,000 distinct CDR3 sequences listed, 12% to 15% were seen once. Germline-derived CDR1 and CDR2 are KGHSH and LQKENI. CDR3 length equals 12 residues. Trimming shortened V by 3 bases and J by 6 bases, and 7 bases separated the two germline ends.

The sequenced sample consisted of blood. The V call is TRBV18, the J call TRBJ2-3; no clear D. The origin of this receptor is a woman in her forties with Graves' hyperthyroidism. The CDR3 reads CASSPLRDTQYF. DNA of the CDR3: TGTGCCAGCTCACCCCTAAGGGATACGCAGTATTTT.